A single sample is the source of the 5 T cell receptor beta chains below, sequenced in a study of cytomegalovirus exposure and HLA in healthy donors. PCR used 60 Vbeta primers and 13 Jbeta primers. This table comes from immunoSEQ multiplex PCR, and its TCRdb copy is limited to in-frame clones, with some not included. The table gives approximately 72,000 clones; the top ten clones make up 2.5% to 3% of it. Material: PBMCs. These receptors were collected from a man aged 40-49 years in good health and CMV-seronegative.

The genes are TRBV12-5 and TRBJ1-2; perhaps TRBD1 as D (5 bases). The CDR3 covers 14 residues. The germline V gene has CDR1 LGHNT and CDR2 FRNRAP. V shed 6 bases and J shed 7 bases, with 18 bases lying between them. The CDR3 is CASGPGGQGGGYTF. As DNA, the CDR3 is TGTGCTAGTGGCCCCGGTGGTCAGGGTGGTGGCTACACCTTC.

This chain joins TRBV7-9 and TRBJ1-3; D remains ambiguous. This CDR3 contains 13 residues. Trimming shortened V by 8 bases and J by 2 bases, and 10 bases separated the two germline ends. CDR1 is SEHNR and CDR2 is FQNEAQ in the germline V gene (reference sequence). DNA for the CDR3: TGTGCCAGCCCAAAGCCTGCTGGAAACACCATATATTTT. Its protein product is CASPKPAGNTIYF.

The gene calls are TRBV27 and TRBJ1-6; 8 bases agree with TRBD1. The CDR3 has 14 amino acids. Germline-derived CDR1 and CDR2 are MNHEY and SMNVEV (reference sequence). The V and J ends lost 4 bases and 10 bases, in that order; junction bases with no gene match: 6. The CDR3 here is CASSSGQGESPLHF. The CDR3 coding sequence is TGTGCCAGCAGTTCCGGACAGGGAGAATCACCCCTCCACTTT.

CDR3 in DNA: TGTGCCAGCAGCTTAGGGAGCTCTGGGGCCAACGTCCTGACTTTC. Amino acids: CASSLGSSGANVLTF. J is TRBJ2-6 and V is TRBV7-9; unclear D gene. Germline V gene sequence: CDR1 SEHNR, CDR2 FQNEAQ (reference sequence). CDR3 length: 15 residues. Trimming took off 1 base at V and 0 bases at J, with 4 bases between the two ends.

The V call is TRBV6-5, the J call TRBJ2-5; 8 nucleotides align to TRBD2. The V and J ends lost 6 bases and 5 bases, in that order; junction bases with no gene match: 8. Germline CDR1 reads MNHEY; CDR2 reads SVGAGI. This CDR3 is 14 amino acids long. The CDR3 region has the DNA TGTGCCAGCAGCCTGACGGGGGGGCGGGAGACCCAGTACTTC. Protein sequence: CASSLTGGRETQYF.